This record looks at one T cell receptor (beta chain) sequence and its context. Its antigen is undetermined. The data originate from a study of lymphopenia after photon versus proton radiotherapy. TCRdb keeps only in-frame clones here, not all; method: immunoSEQ multiplex PCR. This table has roughly 40,000 clones, 86% appearing once. Overall study findings and caveats: Larger post-nadir TCR diversity loss correlated inversely with survival in deceased patients. Post-nadir diversity loss with photons came from oligoclonal expansion, particularly CD8+ Temra cells.

The sequence was collected from a woman aged 70-85 years with pancreatic cancer. Some clones in this sample may be carry-over from other donors' samples. This specimen was peripheral blood, taken from a patient treated with proton-based radiotherapy.

The CDR3 bases are TGCGCCAGCAGCTTAAGGACAGGGGGCAGTGGGGCCAACGTCCTGACTTTC. This encodes CASSLRTGGSGANVLTF. The chain recombines TRBV5-1 with TRBJ2-6, with TRBD1 identical over 11 bases. The CDR3 covers 17 residues. The ends lost 2 bases at V and 3 bases at J; junction bases unmatched: 4. Germline CDR1 reads SGHRS; CDR2 reads YFSETQ.